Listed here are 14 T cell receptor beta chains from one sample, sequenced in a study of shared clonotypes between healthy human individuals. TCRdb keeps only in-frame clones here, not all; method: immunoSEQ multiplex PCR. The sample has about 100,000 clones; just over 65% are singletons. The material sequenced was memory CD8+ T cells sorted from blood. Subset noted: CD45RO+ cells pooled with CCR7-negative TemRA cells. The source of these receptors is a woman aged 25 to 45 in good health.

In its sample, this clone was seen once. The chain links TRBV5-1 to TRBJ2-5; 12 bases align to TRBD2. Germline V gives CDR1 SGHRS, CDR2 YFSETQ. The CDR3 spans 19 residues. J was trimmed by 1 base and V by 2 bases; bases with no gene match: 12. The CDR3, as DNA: TGCGCCAGCAGCTTATATGGACTAGCGGGATCTCTCACCCAAGAGACCCAGTACTTC. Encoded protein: CASSLYGLAGSLTQETQYF.

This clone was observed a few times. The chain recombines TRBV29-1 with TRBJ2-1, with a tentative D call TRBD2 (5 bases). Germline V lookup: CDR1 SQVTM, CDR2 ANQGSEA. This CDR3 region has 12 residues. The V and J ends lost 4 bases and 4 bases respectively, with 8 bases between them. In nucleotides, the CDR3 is TGCAGCGTTGTGGGAGATTACAATGAGCAGTTCTTC. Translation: CSVVGDYNEQFF.

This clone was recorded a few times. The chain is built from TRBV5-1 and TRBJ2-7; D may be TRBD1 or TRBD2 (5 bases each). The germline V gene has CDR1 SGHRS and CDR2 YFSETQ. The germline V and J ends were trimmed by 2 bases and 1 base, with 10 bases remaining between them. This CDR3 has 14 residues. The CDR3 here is CASSFRGDSYEQYF. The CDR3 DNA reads TGCGCCAGCAGCTTTAGGGGAGATTCCTACGAGCAGTACTTC. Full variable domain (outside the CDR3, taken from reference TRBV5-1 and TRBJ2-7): KAGVTQTPRYLIKTRGQQVTLSCSPISGHRSVSWYQQTPGQGLQFLFEYFSETQRNKGNFPGRFSGRQFSNSRSEMNVSTLELGDSALYLCASSFRGDSYEQYFGPGTRLTVT.

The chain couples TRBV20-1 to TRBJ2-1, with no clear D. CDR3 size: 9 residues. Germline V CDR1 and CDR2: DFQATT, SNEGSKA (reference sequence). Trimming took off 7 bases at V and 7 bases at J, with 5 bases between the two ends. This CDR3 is CSVGNEQFF. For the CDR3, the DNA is TGCAGTGTCGGAAATGAGCAGTTCTTC.

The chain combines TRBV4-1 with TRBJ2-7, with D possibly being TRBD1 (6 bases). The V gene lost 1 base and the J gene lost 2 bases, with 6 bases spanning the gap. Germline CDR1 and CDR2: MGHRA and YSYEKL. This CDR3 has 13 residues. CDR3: CASSQAGAYEQYF. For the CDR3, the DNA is TGCGCCAGCAGCCAAGCAGGGGCCTACGAGCAGTACTTC.

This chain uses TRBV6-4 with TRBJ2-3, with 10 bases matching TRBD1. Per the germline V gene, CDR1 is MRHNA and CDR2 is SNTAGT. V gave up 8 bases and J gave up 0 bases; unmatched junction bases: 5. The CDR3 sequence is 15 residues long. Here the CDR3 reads CASGTGDHSTDTQYF. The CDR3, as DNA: TGTGCCAGCGGGACAGGGGATCATAGCACAGATACGCAGTATTTT.

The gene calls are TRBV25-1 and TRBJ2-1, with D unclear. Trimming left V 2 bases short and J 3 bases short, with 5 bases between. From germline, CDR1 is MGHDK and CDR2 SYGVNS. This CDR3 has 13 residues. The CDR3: CASSEVVYNEQFF. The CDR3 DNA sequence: TGTGCCAGCAGTGAAGTGGTCTACAATGAGCAGTTCTTC.

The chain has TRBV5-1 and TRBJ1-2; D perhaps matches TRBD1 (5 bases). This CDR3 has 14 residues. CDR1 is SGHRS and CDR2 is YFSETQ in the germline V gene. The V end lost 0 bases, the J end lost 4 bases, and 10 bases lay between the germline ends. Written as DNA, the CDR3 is TGCGCCAGCAGCTTGGCCTGGGGGACCTATGGCTACACCTTC. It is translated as CASSLAWGTYGYTF.

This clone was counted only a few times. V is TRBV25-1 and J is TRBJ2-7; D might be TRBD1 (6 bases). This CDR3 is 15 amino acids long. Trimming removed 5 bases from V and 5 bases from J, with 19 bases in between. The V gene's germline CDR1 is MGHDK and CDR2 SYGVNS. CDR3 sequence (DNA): TGTGCCAGCAGTAGGACACAGGGAAGTTTTGACGAGCAGTACTTC. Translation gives CASSRTQGSFDEQYF.

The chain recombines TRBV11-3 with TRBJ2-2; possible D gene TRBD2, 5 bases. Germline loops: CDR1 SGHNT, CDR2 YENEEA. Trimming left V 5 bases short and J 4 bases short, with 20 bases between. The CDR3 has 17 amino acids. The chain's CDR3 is CASSPTSGWMATGELFF. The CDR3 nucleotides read TGTGCCAGCAGCCCCACCTCGGGGTGGATGGCCACCGGGGAGCTGTTTTTT.

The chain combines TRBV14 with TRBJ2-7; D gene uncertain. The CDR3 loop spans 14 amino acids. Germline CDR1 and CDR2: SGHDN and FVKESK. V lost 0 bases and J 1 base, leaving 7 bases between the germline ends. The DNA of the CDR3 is TGTGCCAGCAGCCAAGATTACGATTCCTACGAGCAGTACTTC. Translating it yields CASSQDYDSYEQYF.

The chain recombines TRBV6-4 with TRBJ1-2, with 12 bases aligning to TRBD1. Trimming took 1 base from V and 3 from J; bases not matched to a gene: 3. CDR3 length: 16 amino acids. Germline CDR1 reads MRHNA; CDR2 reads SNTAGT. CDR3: CASSDYRDRGHYGYTF. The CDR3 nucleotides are TGTGCCAGCAGTGACTACCGGGACAGGGGGCACTATGGCTACACCTTC.

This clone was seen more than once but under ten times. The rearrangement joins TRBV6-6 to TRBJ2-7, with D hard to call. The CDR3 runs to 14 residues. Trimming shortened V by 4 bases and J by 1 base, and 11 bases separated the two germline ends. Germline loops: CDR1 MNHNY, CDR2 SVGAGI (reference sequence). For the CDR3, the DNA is TGTGCCAGCAGTTCCCGTTTAGCTTCCTACGAGCAGTACTTC. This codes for CASSSRLASYEQYF.

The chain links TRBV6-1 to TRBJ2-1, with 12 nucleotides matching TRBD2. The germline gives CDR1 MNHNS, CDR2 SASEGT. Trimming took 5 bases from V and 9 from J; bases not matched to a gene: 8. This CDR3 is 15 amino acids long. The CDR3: CASSLRLAGAPEQFF. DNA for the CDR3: TGTGCCAGCAGTCTTCGACTAGCGGGAGCACCTGAGCAGTTCTTC.